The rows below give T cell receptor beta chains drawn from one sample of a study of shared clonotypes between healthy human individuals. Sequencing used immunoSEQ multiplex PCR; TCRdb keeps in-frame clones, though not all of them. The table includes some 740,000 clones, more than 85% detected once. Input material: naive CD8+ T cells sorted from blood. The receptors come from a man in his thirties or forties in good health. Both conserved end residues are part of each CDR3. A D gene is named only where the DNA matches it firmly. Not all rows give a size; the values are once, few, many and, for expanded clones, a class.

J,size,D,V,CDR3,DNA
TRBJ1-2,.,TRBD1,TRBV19,CASSLRTGRHGYTF,TGTGCCAGTAGCCTCCGGACAGGTCGCCATGGCTACACCTTC
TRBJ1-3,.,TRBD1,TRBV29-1,CSVSGTDNSGNTIYF,TGCAGCGTTTCCGGGACAGACAACTCTGGAAACACCATATATTTT
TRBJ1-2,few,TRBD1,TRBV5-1,CASSLEGAGYGYTF,TGCGCCAGCAGCTTGGAGGGGGCAGGATATGGCTACACCTTC
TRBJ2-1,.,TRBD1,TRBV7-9,CASSRDRQVNEQFF,TGTGCCAGCAGCCGGGACAGGCAGGTGAATGAGCAGTTCTTC
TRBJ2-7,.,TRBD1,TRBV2,CASSPTGGEQYF,TGTGCCAGCAGTCCGACAGGGGGCGAGCAGTACTTC
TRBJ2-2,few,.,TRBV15,CATWDGELFF,TGTGCCACCTGGGACGGGGAGCTGTTTTTT
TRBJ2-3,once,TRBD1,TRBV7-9,CASYGTGTDTQYF,TGTGCCAGTTATGGGACAGGCACAGATACGCAGTATTTT
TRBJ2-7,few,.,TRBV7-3,CASSLESSYEQYF,TGTGCCAGCAGCTTAGAAAGCTCCTACGAGCAGTACTTC
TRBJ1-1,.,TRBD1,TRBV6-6,CASSYIQGYTEAFF,TGTGCCAGCAGTTATATACAGGGGTACACTGAAGCTTTCTTT
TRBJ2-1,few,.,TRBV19,CASSMQGNEQFF,TGTGCCAGTAGTATGCAGGGCAATGAGCAGTTCTTC
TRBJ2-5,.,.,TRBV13,CASSSSEGEETQYF,TGTGCCAGCAGCTCAAGCGAGGGTGAGGAGACCCAGTACTTC
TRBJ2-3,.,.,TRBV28,CASSSLVGGADTQYF,TGTGCCAGCAGTTCCCTAGTGGGGGGTGCAGATACGCAGTATTTT
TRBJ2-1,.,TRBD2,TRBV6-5,CASSYRSGGPYNEQFF,TGTGCCAGCAGTTACCGTAGCGGGGGCCCGTACAATGAGCAGTTCTTC
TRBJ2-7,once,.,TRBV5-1,CASSLEAGLSSYEQYF,TGCGCCAGCAGCTTGGAGGCAGGCTTGAGCTCCTACGAGCAGTACTTC
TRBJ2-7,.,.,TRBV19,CASSIVGGGPSYEQYF,TGTGCCAGTAGTATAGTAGGGGGAGGGCCCTCCTACGAGCAGTACTTC
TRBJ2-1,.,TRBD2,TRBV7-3,CASSSGWLAGINEQFF,TGTGCCAGCAGCTCAGGGTGGCTAGCGGGAATCAATGAGCAGTTCTTC
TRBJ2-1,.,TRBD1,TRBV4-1,CASSQDQGQGAINEQFF,TGCGCCAGCAGCCAAGATCAGGGACAGGGGGCGATCAATGAGCAGTTCTTC
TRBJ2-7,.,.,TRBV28,CASSLPGYEQYF,TGTGCCAGCAGTCTTCCAGGGTACGAGCAGTACTTC
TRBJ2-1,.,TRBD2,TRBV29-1,CSARLAGAYNEQFF,TGCAGCGCCCGACTAGCGGGAGCCTACAATGAGCAGTTCTTC
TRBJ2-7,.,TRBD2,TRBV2,CASSDSGPSSYEQYF,TGTGCCAGCAGCGATAGCGGGCCGAGCTCCTACGAGCAGTACTTC
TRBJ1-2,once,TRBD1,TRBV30,CAWSSGTRQGPVYYGYTF,TGTGCCTGGAGTTCCGGAACGAGACAGGGGCCCGTCTACTATGGCTACACCTTC
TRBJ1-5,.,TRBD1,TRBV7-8,CASSLRGDRGLNQPQHF,TGTGCCAGCAGCTTACGGGGGGACAGGGGTCTCAATCAGCCCCAGCATTTT
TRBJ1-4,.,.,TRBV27,CASSLSLDDEKLFF,TGTGCCAGCAGTTTATCTCTGGATGACGAAAAACTGTTTTTT
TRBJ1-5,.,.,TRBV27,CASSLVGQPQHF,TGTGCCAGCAGTTTAGTGGGACAGCCCCAGCATTTT
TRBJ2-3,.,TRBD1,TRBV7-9,CASSRQGSTDTQYF,TGTGCCAGCAGCCGACAGGGTAGCACAGATACGCAGTATTTT
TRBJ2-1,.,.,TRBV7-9,CASSFLLNEQFF,TGTGCCAGCAGTTTCCTTTTAAATGAGCAGTTCTTC
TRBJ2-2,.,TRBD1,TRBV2,CASRGTQGASDTGELFF,TGTGCCAGCAGAGGAACCCAGGGGGCCTCCGACACCGGGGAGCTGTTTTTT
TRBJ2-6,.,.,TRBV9,CASSVVPIGDSGANVLTF,TGTGCCAGCAGCGTAGTGCCCATAGGGGACTCCGGGGCCAACGTCCTGACTTTC
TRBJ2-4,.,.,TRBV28,CASSEGGGIQYF,TGTGCCAGCAGTGAGGGGGGAGGAATTCAGTACTTC
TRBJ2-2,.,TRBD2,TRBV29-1,CSVGERERTGELFF,TGCAGCGTTGGCGAGCGGGAGAGGACCGGGGAGCTGTTTTTT
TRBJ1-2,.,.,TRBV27,CASSEQGIGYGYTF,TGTGCCAGCAGTGAACAGGGTATAGGGTATGGCTACACCTTC
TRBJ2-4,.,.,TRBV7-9,CASSPGLGGDHKNIQYF,TGTGCCAGCAGCCCGGGACTGGGCGGAGATCACAAAAACATTCAGTACTTC
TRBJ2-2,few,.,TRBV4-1,CASSQPLTGELFF,TGCGCCAGCAGCCAACCTCTCACCGGGGAGCTGTTTTTT
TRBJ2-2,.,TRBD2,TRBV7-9,CASSPLKAGGPIGELFF,TGTGCCAGCAGCCCATTGAAAGCGGGAGGGCCTATCGGGGAGCTGTTTTTT
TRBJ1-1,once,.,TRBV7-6,CASSLAAQGYAEAFF,TGTGCCAGCAGCTTAGCGGCCCAGGGATACGCTGAAGCTTTCTTT
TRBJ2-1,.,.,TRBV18,CASSPESSNEQFF,TGTGCCAGCTCCCCAGAATCCAGCAATGAGCAGTTCTTC
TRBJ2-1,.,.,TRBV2,CASSEGAWEQFF,TGTGCCAGCAGTGAAGGTGCATGGGAGCAGTTCTTC